The rows below give T cell receptor beta chains drawn from one sample of a study of blood T cell repertoires in COVID-19. Assay: immunoSEQ multiplex PCR; the TCRdb copy retains only in-frame clones and omits some. Of about 220,000 clones in the sample, roughly 88% were seen once. The sample was peripheral blood. Every receptor here comes from a man aged 45-65 years with active or convalescent COVID-19. Each CDR3 is given with its conserved first and last residue. Fields, in order: CDR3 DNA, CDR3 protein, V gene, clone size, J gene, D gene. The D gene is left open where the match is weak. The size of a clone is reported for some rows only, either as once, few or many, or as a class for expanded clones.

CDR3 DNA: TGTGCCAGCAGACAGGCCCGAGACACAGAAGCCAAAAACATTCAGTACTTC
CDR3 protein: CASRQARDTEAKNIQYF
V gene: TRBV5-8
clone size: -
J gene: TRBJ2-4
D gene: -

CDR3 DNA: TGTGCCAGCAGTTACAGGTCTAGCGGGCAAGAGACCCAGTACTTC
CDR3 protein: CASSYRSSGQETQYF
V gene: TRBV6-5
clone size: -
J gene: TRBJ2-5
D gene: TRBD2

CDR3 DNA: TGCGCCAGCAGCTTGGCCAGAGGAAACACCATATATTTT
CDR3 protein: CASSLARGNTIYF
V gene: TRBV5-1
clone size: -
J gene: TRBJ1-3
D gene: -

CDR3 DNA: TGTGCCAGCAGTTACTCCGGGGATAGTTATAATGGCTACACCTTC
CDR3 protein: CASSYSGDSYNGYTF
V gene: TRBV6-5
clone size: -
J gene: TRBJ1-2
D gene: -

CDR3 DNA: TGTGCCAGCAGCTGGACAGGGACCTCCGAGCAGTACTTC
CDR3 protein: CASSWTGTSEQYF
V gene: TRBV11-3
clone size: -
J gene: TRBJ2-7
D gene: TRBD1

CDR3 DNA: TGTGCCACCAGCCTAGTAGGGGGATCCACAGATACGCAGTATTTT
CDR3 protein: CATSLVGGSTDTQYF
V gene: TRBV24-1
clone size: -
J gene: TRBJ2-3
D gene: -

CDR3 DNA: TGCGCCAGCAGCCAAGTGGTAGCCGGCACGGGGGAGCTGTTTTTT
CDR3 protein: CASSQVVAGTGELFF
V gene: TRBV4-3
clone size: -
J gene: TRBJ2-2
D gene: -

CDR3 DNA: TGCAGCGTTGAGGTCGGTGTTGGACTAGCGGGCCCTGGGCAGTTCTTC
CDR3 protein: CSVEVGVGLAGPGQFF
V gene: TRBV29-1
clone size: few
J gene: TRBJ2-1
D gene: TRBD2

CDR3 DNA: TGCGCCAGCAGCTCTTTAGCGGGAGGGCCGGTTACGCAGTATTTT
CDR3 protein: CASSSLAGGPVTQYF
V gene: TRBV5-1
clone size: -
J gene: TRBJ2-3
D gene: TRBD2

CDR3 DNA: TGCGCCAGCAGCTTGGAGACAGCCAACACTGAAGCTTTCTTT
CDR3 protein: CASSLETANTEAFF
V gene: TRBV5-1
clone size: -
J gene: TRBJ1-1
D gene: -

CDR3 DNA: TGCAGTGCTAGAGATCTGTACGAGCAGTACTTC
CDR3 protein: CSARDLYEQYF
V gene: TRBV20-1
clone size: few
J gene: TRBJ2-7
D gene: -

CDR3 DNA: TGCGCCAGCAGCTTGGGGGGAGTTTGGCCCCAGCATTTT
CDR3 protein: CASSLGGVWPQHF
V gene: TRBV5-1
clone size: -
J gene: TRBJ1-5
D gene: -

CDR3 DNA: TGTGCCAGCAGTTTCGCCGGGACTAGCTCCTACGAGCAGTACTTC
CDR3 protein: CASSFAGTSSYEQYF
V gene: TRBV28
clone size: -
J gene: TRBJ2-7
D gene: TRBD2

CDR3 DNA: TGTGCCAGCAGCTTCATCGACGGGGGTTGGGAGACCCAGTACTTC
CDR3 protein: CASSFIDGGWETQYF
V gene: TRBV7-9
clone size: -
J gene: TRBJ2-5
D gene: -

CDR3 DNA: TGTGCCAGCGCCAAGGTTCTCTCCGGGGCCGGGGAGCTGTTTTTT
CDR3 protein: CASAKVLSGAGELFF
V gene: TRBV27
clone size: -
J gene: TRBJ2-2
D gene: -

CDR3 DNA: TGTGCCATCTCCCAGGCCACGAACACTGAAGCTTTCTTT
CDR3 protein: CAISQATNTEAFF
V gene: TRBV19
clone size: -
J gene: TRBJ1-1
D gene: -

CDR3 DNA: TGTGCCAGCAGTCTACAGGGGACTGGGGCCAACGTCCTGACTTTC
CDR3 protein: CASSLQGTGANVLTF
V gene: TRBV6-4
clone size: -
J gene: TRBJ2-6
D gene: TRBD1

CDR3 DNA: TGCGCCAGCAGCTCGCAGGGGGGTGAAACTGAAGCTTTCTTT
CDR3 protein: CASSSQGGETEAFF
V gene: TRBV5-1
clone size: -
J gene: TRBJ1-1
D gene: TRBD1

CDR3 DNA: TGTGCCGCGGATACAGGGAATCTTGGCTACACCTTC
CDR3 protein: CAADTGNLGYTF
V gene: TRBV7-9
clone size: -
J gene: TRBJ1-2
D gene: -

CDR3 DNA: TGTGCCAGCACCGAGACGTCTACAGGGTTTAAGAACGGTGAAAAACTGTTTTTT
CDR3 protein: CASTETSTGFKNGEKLFF
V gene: TRBV4-2
clone size: -
J gene: TRBJ1-4
D gene: -

CDR3 DNA: TGTGCCAGCAGGCAGGGGGCCGTGGGGGAGACCCAGTACTTC
CDR3 protein: CASRQGAVGETQYF
V gene: TRBV6-5
clone size: -
J gene: TRBJ2-5
D gene: TRBD1

CDR3 DNA: TGTGCCAGCAGCCAAACAGGGGGCAAACTGTTTTTT
CDR3 protein: CASSQTGGKLFF
V gene: TRBV3-1/TRBV3-2
clone size: -
J gene: TRBJ1-4
D gene: TRBD1

CDR3 DNA: TGCGCCAGCAGCTTGGCTGGACTAGCGGCCCAGGGGGAGACCCAGTACTTC
CDR3 protein: CASSLAGLAAQGETQYF
V gene: TRBV5-1
clone size: -
J gene: TRBJ2-5
D gene: TRBD2

CDR3 DNA: TGCGCCAGCAGCTTGGACAGAGCCTACGAGCAGTACTTC
CDR3 protein: CASSLDRAYEQYF
V gene: TRBV5-1
clone size: -
J gene: TRBJ2-7
D gene: -

CDR3 DNA: TGTGCCAGCAGTTTTATGGAGGCTTACTCACCCCTCCACTTT
CDR3 protein: CASSFMEAYSPLHF
V gene: TRBV28
clone size: few
J gene: TRBJ1-6
D gene: -